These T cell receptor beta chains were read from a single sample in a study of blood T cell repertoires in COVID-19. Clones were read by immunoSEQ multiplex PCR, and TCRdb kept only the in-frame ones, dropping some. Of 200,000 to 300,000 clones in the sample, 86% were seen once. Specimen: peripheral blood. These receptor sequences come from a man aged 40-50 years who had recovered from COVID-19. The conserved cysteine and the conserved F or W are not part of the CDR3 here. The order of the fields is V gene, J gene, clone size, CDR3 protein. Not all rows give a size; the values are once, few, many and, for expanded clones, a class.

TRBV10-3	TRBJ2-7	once	AISDQTSGRANEQY
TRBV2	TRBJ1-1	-	ASTGTQVNTEAF
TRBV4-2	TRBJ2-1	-	ASRPAETYNEQF
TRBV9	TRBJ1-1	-	ASNPTGTGTTEAF
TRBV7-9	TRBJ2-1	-	ASSYRDRESDEQF
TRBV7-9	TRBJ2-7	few	ASSFGGETNEQY
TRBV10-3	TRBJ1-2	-	AISVTGDGYT
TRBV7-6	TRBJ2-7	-	ASSLPSPDEQY
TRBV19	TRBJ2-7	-	ASSPRDSPYEQY
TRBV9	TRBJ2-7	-	ASSPGTGSYEQY
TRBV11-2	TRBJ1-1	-	ASSPVRDREAF
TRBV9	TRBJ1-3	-	ASSVGTGDSGNTIY
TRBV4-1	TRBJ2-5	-	ASSQGPGGETQY
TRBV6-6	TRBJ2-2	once	ASRPPRGLYTGELF
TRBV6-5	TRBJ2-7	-	ASSYSRGPGEQY
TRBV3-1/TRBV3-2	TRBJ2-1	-	ASSHEANEQF
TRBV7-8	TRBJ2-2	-	ASSVTNSGTGFVGELF
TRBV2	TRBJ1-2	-	ASSELRGQPNYGYT
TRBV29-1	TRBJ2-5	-	SARLGRFQETQY
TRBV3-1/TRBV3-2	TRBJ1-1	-	ASSQGQGRWVTGEAF
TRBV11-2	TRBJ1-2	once	ASSPPDREYGYT
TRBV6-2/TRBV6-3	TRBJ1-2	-	ASSPGLYWNT
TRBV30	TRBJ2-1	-	ADTGLAGIGGSYNEQF
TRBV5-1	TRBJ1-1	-	ASSLTLGQGTEAF
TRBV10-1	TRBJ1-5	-	ASNFDQPQH
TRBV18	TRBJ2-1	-	ASSPPGAQGASNEQF
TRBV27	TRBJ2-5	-	ASSPLAGEPGRKETQY
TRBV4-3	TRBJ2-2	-	ASSQRDRVTGELF
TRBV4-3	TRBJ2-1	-	ASSRGDQHPYNEQF
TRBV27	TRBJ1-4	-	ASSLLLNEKLF
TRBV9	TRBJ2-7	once	ASSVGSGAEQY
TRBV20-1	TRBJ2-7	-	SASVRYSSEQY
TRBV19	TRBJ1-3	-	ASSAQGQPGNTIY
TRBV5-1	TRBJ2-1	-	ASRKTSGVSYNEQF
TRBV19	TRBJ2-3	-	ASSIRGPTGINTQY
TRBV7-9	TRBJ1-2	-	ASSLGPTGYGYT
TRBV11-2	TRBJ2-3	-	ASSAPNSGSTDTQY
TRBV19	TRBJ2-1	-	ASSPRTSGTSYNEQF
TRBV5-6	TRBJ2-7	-	ASSRGTSGRAAEQY
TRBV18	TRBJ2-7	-	ASSPPDRETTYEQY
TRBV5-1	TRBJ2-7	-	ASSNHDSPYEQY
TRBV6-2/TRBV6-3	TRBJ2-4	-	ASSLHGGAAYIQY
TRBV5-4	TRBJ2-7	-	ASSWGQGREQY
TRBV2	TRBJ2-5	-	ASSGDSGETQY
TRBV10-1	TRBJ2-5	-	AKKGLRGQETQY
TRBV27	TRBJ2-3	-	ASRNHLGAGEGTQY
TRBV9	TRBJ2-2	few	ASSEGGVAGGSPGELF
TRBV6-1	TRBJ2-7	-	ASSEVVSGRDYEQY
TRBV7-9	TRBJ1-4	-	ASSAYSRSNEKLF
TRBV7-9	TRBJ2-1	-	ASSPPDRGPVNEQF
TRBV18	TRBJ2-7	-	ASSSQSGGIYEQY
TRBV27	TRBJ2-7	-	ASSLRDRGHEQY
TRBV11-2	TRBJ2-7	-	ASSQVRGDRGSYEQY